A single sample is the source of the 29 T cell receptor beta chains below, sequenced in a study of cytomegalovirus exposure and HLA in healthy donors. Researchers ran the PCR with 60 Vbeta and 13 Jbeta primers. TCRdb keeps only in-frame clones here, not all; method: immunoSEQ multiplex PCR. The sample holds approximately 120,000 clones, less than 85% seen once. The sequencing input was PBMCs. The receptors stem from a man between 18 and 29 years old in good health and CMV-seropositive.

The chain combines TRBV6-1 with TRBJ2-1; D is ambiguous. There are 12 residues in the CDR3. Germline loops: CDR1 MNHNS, CDR2 SASEGT. V was trimmed by 3 bases and J by 6 bases, leaving 6 bases between them. CDR3 residues: CASSDLLNEQFF. The CDR3 bases are TGTGCCAGCAGTGACCTCCTCAATGAGCAGTTCTTC.

The chain carries TRBV9 and TRBJ2-1, with TRBD1 identical over 7 bases. The germline gives CDR1 SGDLS, CDR2 YYNGEE. V shed 5 bases and J 16 bases; nucleotides not matched to a gene: 12. The CDR3 spans 12 residues. The CDR3 region has the DNA TGTGCCAGCAGTGATAGCCGGGACAGACTATTCTTC. It is translated as CASSDSRDRLFF.

In its sample, this clone was seen once. The chain is built from TRBV30 and TRBJ1-5; 9 nucleotides agree with TRBD1. CDR3 size: 15 residues. Germline CDR1 is GTSNPN and CDR2 is SVGIG (reference sequence). V dropped 2 bases and J dropped 2; count of bases not matched to a gene: 4. The CDR3 reads CAWSNRDRGNQPQHF. CDR3 sequence (DNA): TGTGCCTGGAGTAACCGGGACAGGGGCAATCAGCCCCAGCATTTT.

The chain employs TRBV19 and TRBJ2-1, with TRBD1 as a possible D gene (6 bases). Per germline, CDR1 LNHDA and CDR2 SQIVND (reference sequence). Trimming left V 5 bases short and J 0 bases short, with 11 bases between. The CDR3 loop spans 15 amino acids. The CDR3 nucleotides are TGTGCCAGTAGTTCTACAGGGAGCTCCTACAATGAGCAGTTCTTC. Translated: CASSSTGSSYNEQFF.

This sequence joins TRBV13 and TRBJ2-1; D not certain. V was clipped by 5 bases and J by 0 bases, with 11 bases between them. Germline CDR1 PRHDT, CDR2 FYEKMQ (reference sequence). The CDR3 loop spans 15 amino acids. The CDR3 protein is CASSLSGSSYNEQFF. Here the CDR3 DNA reads TGTGCCAGCAGCCTTTCCGGTTCCTCCTACAATGAGCAGTTCTTC. Complete variable domain (other parts from reference TRBV13 and TRBJ2-1): AAGVIQSPRHLIKEKRETATLKCYPIPRHDTVYWYQQGPGQDPQFLISFYEKMQSDKGSIPDRFSAQQFSDYHSELNMSSLELGDSALYFCASSLSGSSYNEQFFGPGTRLTVL.

V and J are TRBV6-1 and TRBJ2-1; D unresolved. Trimming removed 3 bases from V and 5 bases from J, with 20 bases in between. The germline gives CDR1 MNHNS, CDR2 SASEGT. CDR3 length: 17 amino acids. The CDR3 DNA reads as TGTGCCAGCAGTGAGTTAGGAGCCCCCTCAATGGACAATGAGCAGTTCTTC. It yields the protein CASSELGAPSMDNEQFF.

The CDR3 DNA reads TGTGCCAGTAGTAGGGACAGGGTTGGAAACACCATATATTTT. Residues: CASSRDRVGNTIYF. This sequence joins TRBV19 and TRBJ1-3, with 9 bases lining up with TRBD1. V shed 4 bases, J shed 3 bases, and the junction held 1 base outside the gene matches. The germline V gene encodes CDR1 LNHDA and CDR2 SQIVND (reference sequence). CDR3 size: 14 residues.

This clone was counted once. The chain uses TRBV9 and TRBJ2-1; 9 bases match TRBD2. CDR3 size: 15 residues. With 4 bases clipped from V and 4 bases from J, the junction kept 6 bases outside the gene matches. Germline loops: CDR1 SGDLS, CDR2 YYNGEE. The CDR3 sequence: CASSNSGGEYNEQFF. The CDR3 DNA follows: TGTGCCAGCAGCAATAGCGGGGGAGAGTACAATGAGCAGTTCTTC. The variable domain in full, with the rest retrieved from reference TRBV9 and TRBJ2-1, is DSGVTQTPKHLITATGQRVTLRCSPRSGDLSVYWYQQSLDQGLQFLIQYYNGEERAKGNILERFSAQQFPDLHSELNLSSLELGDSALYFCASSNSGGEYNEQFFGPGTRLTVL.

This chain connects TRBV4-1 to TRBJ2-7; tentatively, D is TRBD1 (6 bases). Germline assignment: CDR1 MGHRA and CDR2 YSYEKL. This CDR3 has 15 amino acids. V lost 5 bases and J lost 2, with 16 bases in between. The CDR3 protein is CASSTLGQLTYEQYF. The DNA for the CDR3 is TGCGCCAGCAGCACCCTAGGACAGCTTACCTACGAGCAGTACTTC.

The V call is TRBV30, the J call TRBJ2-3; possible D gene TRBD1, 5 bases. The CDR3 loop spans 13 amino acids. V was clipped by 0 bases and J by 8 bases, with 12 bases between them. Germline CDR1 reads GTSNPN; CDR2 reads SVGIG (reference sequence). In DNA, the CDR3 is TGTGCCTGGAGTGTACTTGGGGCAGCTACGCAGTATTTT. This sequence encodes CAWSVLGAATQYF.

This clone was detected once. This chain joins TRBV7-2 and TRBJ2-2, with D possibly being TRBD2 (7 bases). Germline CDR1 SGHTA, CDR2 FQGNSA. The V end was cut by 1 base, the J end by 2 bases, with 11 bases between. The length of the CDR3 is 16 residues. The chain's CDR3 is CASSLVRGLNTGELFF. The CDR3 region has the DNA TGTGCCAGCAGCTTAGTCAGGGGACTAAACACCGGGGAGCTGTTTTTT.

This clone was counted once. This CDR3 reads CASSPTVAHGYTF. Here the CDR3 DNA reads TGTGCCAGCAGTCCCACGGTTGCCCATGGCTACACCTTC. This sequence joins TRBV27 and TRBJ1-2; D is uncertain. The V end was cut by 5 bases, the J end by 6 bases, with 13 bases between. The CDR3 runs 13 residues. The germline V gene encodes CDR1 MNHEY and CDR2 SMNVEV (reference sequence).

The V gene is TRBV9, the J gene TRBJ2-1; 9 nucleotides agree with TRBD2. Trimming at V came to 6 bases and at J to 8 bases, leaving 9 bases not matched to a gene. The CDR3 loop spans 14 amino acids. Germline values: CDR1 SGDLS, CDR2 YYNGEE. CDR3 amino acids: CASTRGGGDDEQFF. The CDR3 nucleotides read TGTGCCAGCACCCGAGGCGGGGGGGACGATGAGCAGTTCTTC.

The rearrangement links TRBV9 to TRBJ1-2; possibly TRBD1 for D (6 bases). The V end was cut by 0 bases, the J end by 2 bases, with 11 bases between. Per germline, CDR1 SGDLS and CDR2 YYNGEE. The CDR3 contains 15 residues. The CDR3 reads CASSVASQGNYGYTF. The CDR3 nucleotides read TGTGCCAGCAGCGTAGCTTCACAGGGAAACTATGGCTACACCTTC.

A single count supports this clone. This chain connects TRBV9 to TRBJ2-1; 9 nucleotides match TRBD2. J was trimmed by 2 bases and V by 4 bases; bases with no gene match: 7. CDR1 is SGDLS, CDR2 YYNGEE, per germline. The CDR3 length is 16 residues. CDR3 bases: TGTGCCAGCAGCCCCCAGGCGGGGGGGGCCTACAATGAGCAGTTCTTC. Its protein product is CASSPQAGGAYNEQFF.

V is TRBV2 and J is TRBJ2-2, with D possibly being TRBD2 (6 bases). The CDR3 totals 12 residues. Germline CDR1 and CDR2: SNHLY and FYNNEI. V lost 11 bases and J lost 6, with 13 bases in between. CDR3 in DNA: TGTGCCCACGGACCGGGGGCCGGGGAGCTGTTTTTT. Translation: CAHGPGAGELFF.

The chain links TRBV7-8 to TRBJ2-5, with D possibly being TRBD1 (5 bases). The CDR3 has 16 amino acids. Per the germline V gene, CDR1 is SGHVS and CDR2 is FQNEAQ. Trimming left V 1 base short and J 6 bases short, with 18 bases between. The CDR3 loop is CASSLGARGPQQTQYF. CDR3 DNA sequence: TGTGCCAGCAGCTTAGGAGCTAGGGGCCCCCAGCAGACCCAGTACTTC.

The rearrangement uses TRBV27 and TRBJ1-1; D possibly corresponds to TRBD1 (6 bases). The CDR3 spans 13 residues. V gave up 7 bases and J gave up 4 bases, with 13 bases separating them. Germline values: CDR1 MNHEY, CDR2 SMNVEV (reference sequence). DNA of the CDR3: TGTGCCAGCACCTCTCGGGGGGCCACTGAAGCTTTCTTT. Amino acid sequence: CASTSRGATEAFF.

This sequence joins TRBV30 and TRBJ2-4, with 9 bases matching TRBD1. The CDR3 is made up of 15 amino acids. Trimming at V came to 2 bases and at J to 8 bases, leaving 10 bases not matched to a gene. CDR1 and CDR2 from the germline V gene are GTSNPN and SVGIG (reference sequence). The CDR3 DNA follows: TGTGCCTGGAGTTCTTCCGGACAGGGGAGGGACATTCAGTACTTC. This codes for CAWSSSGQGRDIQYF.

CDR3 in DNA: TGTGCCAGCAGCTTACGTCCGACAGGGACCGCCGGGGAGCTGTTTTTT. Translation: CASSLRPTGTAGELFF. The V and J genes are TRBV7-6 and TRBJ2-2, with 7 bases aligning to TRBD1. The J segment lost 6 bases and the V segment lost 2 bases, leaving 9 bases of the junction unmatched. The CDR3 is 16 amino acids. The germline CDR1 and CDR2 sequences are SGHVS and FNYEAQ.

This sequence joins TRBV19 and TRBJ1-1, with D possibly matching TRBD1 (6 bases). Deletions cut 3 bases from V and 4 bases from J, with 9 bases between. This CDR3 comprises 13 residues. CDR1 and CDR2 (germline): LNHDA, SQIVND (reference sequence). DNA of the CDR3: TGTGCCAGTAGTATCACAGGGTCCACTGAAGCTTTCTTT. Translation gives CASSITGSTEAFF.

The J gene is TRBJ2-3, the V gene TRBV6-1; 7 bases agree with TRBD2. Germline lookup yields CDR1 MNHNS and CDR2 SASEGT. This CDR3 spans 15 amino acids. The ends lost 6 bases at V and 9 bases at J; junction bases unmatched: 15. Here the CDR3 reads CASSATIGAGGTQYF. The CDR3 DNA is TGTGCCAGCAGCGCTACAATAGGGGCCGGGGGGACGCAGTATTTT.

This rearrangement joins TRBV2 to TRBJ2-7, with D possibly being TRBD2 (5 bases). The length of the CDR3 is 14 residues. V was cut by 8 bases and J by 0 bases, with 14 bases left in between. Germline values: CDR1 SNHLY, CDR2 FYNNEI. The CDR3 nucleotides read TGTGCCAGCCCCCCCTTAGAGGGCTCCTACGAGCAGTACTTC. It yields the protein CASPPLEGSYEQYF.

The rearrangement joins TRBV30 to TRBJ1-1; D is uncertain. The CDR3 totals 12 residues. V lost 0 bases, J lost 10 bases, and 12 bases lay in between. Germline V CDR1 and CDR2: GTSNPN, SVGIG (reference sequence). The chain's CDR3 is CAWSVQSGGAFF. The CDR3 region has the DNA TGTGCCTGGAGTGTTCAGAGCGGAGGAGCTTTCTTT.

This chain uses TRBV6-5 with TRBJ1-5; no clear D gene. This CDR3 comprises 11 residues. V lost 5 bases to trimming and J lost 11 bases, with 10 bases between them. Germline V gene lookup returns CDR1 MNHEY and CDR2 SVGAGI. CDR3 sequence reads: CASSKDGTQHF. The CDR3 DNA reads as TGTGCCAGCAGTAAAGACGGGACCCAGCATTTT.

The J gene is TRBJ1-1, the V gene TRBV6-5; 10 nucleotides line up with TRBD1. With 5 bases clipped from V and 10 bases from J, the junction kept 4 bases outside the gene matches. Germline lookup yields CDR1 MNHEY and CDR2 SVGAGI. The CDR3 extends over 12 amino acids. Written as DNA, the CDR3 is TGTGCCAGCAGTCCGGACAGGGGGAGAGCTTTCTTT. Residues: CASSPDRGRAFF.

This sequence joins TRBV11-2 and TRBJ2-7; 7 nucleotides align to TRBD2. The CDR3 loop spans 15 amino acids. The V segment lost 3 bases and the J segment 6 bases; nucleotides outside the gene matches: 11. The germline V gene encodes CDR1 SGHAT and CDR2 FQNNGV. CDR3 protein: CASSLGEGTFGEQYF. CDR3 nucleotides: TGTGCCAGCAGCTTGGGGGAGGGGACCTTCGGCGAGCAGTACTTC.

This chain connects TRBV5-6 to TRBJ1-6; 11 bases are a match to TRBD1. V was clipped by 4 bases and J by 8 bases; unmatched bases: 2. Looked up from germline, CDR1 is SGHDT and CDR2 is YYEEEE. This CDR3 is 14 amino acids long. CDR3: CASSPDRGHSPLHF. The CDR3 region has the DNA TGTGCCAGCAGCCCGGACAGGGGGCATTCACCCCTCCACTTT.

The count of this clone is one. This chain connects TRBV30 to TRBJ2-3; TRBD1 aligns across 7 bases. The CDR3 runs to 14 residues. The V gene's germline CDR1 is GTSNPN and CDR2 SVGIG (reference sequence). V shed 2 bases, J shed 3 bases, and the junction held 5 bases outside the gene matches. The CDR3 reads CAWSRGQKTDTQYF. The CDR3 coding sequence is TGTGCCTGGAGTCGGGGACAGAAAACAGATACGCAGTATTTT.